This TCR beta chain derives from a study of shared clonotypes between healthy human individuals. Study-level information: CD4 naive cells filled three plates per donor, CD4 memory three, CD8 naive two and CD8 memory one.

V lost 0 bases to trimming and J lost 6 bases, with 12 bases between them. The CDR3 is made up of 15 amino acids. Germline V CDR1 and CDR2: ENHRY, SYGVKD. Every subset's genomic DNA went evenly onto several immunoSEQ plates. Assay used: immunoSEQ multiplex PCR; TCRdb lists only in-frame clones, some missing. The sample consists of about 600,000 clones, almost 97% of them appearing once. Sequencing input: naive CD4+ T cells sorted from blood. Indicated subset: CD45RA+ positively selected. The chain employs TRBV10-3 and TRBJ2-4; TRBD2 might be the D (6 bases). This sequence was found in a woman in her thirties in good health. The CDR3 here is CAISESGGTGNIQYF. The CDR3, as DNA: TGTGCCATCAGTGAGTCGGGCGGGACTGGAAACATTCAGTACTTC.